Below, 22 T cell receptor beta chains from the same sample are listed, as sequenced in a study of blood T cell repertoires in COVID-19. Clones were sequenced by immunoSEQ multiplex PCR, and TCRdb holds only the in-frame ones, with some missing. The data contain roughly 36,000 clones, more than 85% of them singletons. Sequencing input: peripheral blood. The receptors come from a man aged 55 to 70 with active or convalescent COVID-19.

The V call is TRBV15, the J call TRBJ2-4, with TRBD1 as a possible D gene (5 bases). V lost 5 bases and J 9 bases, leaving 11 bases between the germline ends. The CDR3 runs to 12 residues. The germline CDR1 and CDR2 sequences are LNHNV and YYDKDF (reference sequence). The CDR3 coding sequence is TGTGCCACCAGCGCCGCCCAGGGCATTCAGTACTTC. Its protein product is CATSAAQGIQYF.

This sequence joins TRBV5-1 and TRBJ2-1, with 8 bases identical to TRBD1. J lost 7 bases, V lost 4 bases, and 25 bases had no gene match. Germline-derived CDR1 and CDR2 are SGHRS and YFSETQ. The CDR3 loop spans 20 amino acids. The CDR3 loop is CASSPTSWDRMKREGNEQFF. CDR3 DNA sequence: TGCGCCAGCAGCCCAACGTCCTGGGACAGGATGAAACGTGAGGGGAATGAGCAGTTCTTC. Looking up the rest from reference TRBV5-1 and TRBJ2-1 gives the full variable domain: KAGVTQTPRYLIKTRGQQVTLSCSPISGHRSVSWYQQTPGQGLQFLFEYFSETQRNKGNFPGRFSGRQFSNSRSEMNVSTLELGDSALYLCASSPTSWDRMKREGNEQFFGPGTRLTVL.

This rearrangement joins TRBV7-6 to TRBJ2-2; no clear D gene. Germline lookup yields CDR1 SGHVS and CDR2 FNYEAQ. Trimming left V 3 bases short and J 3 bases short, with 8 bases between. This CDR3 is 14 amino acids long. The CDR3 sequence: CASSLYRDTGELFF. The CDR3 DNA is TGTGCCAGCAGCTTGTACCGGGACACCGGGGAGCTGTTTTTT.

This chain links TRBV7-2 with TRBJ2-7; TRBD2 matches at 14 bases. V trimming: 0 bases; J trimming: 2 bases; junction bases outside the gene matches: 3. CDR3 length: 17 residues. Germline loops: CDR1 SGHTA, CDR2 FQGNSA. CDR3 in amino acids: CASSLAGLAGDPYEQYF. CDR3 coding DNA: TGTGCCAGCAGCTTAGCGGGACTAGCGGGAGATCCCTACGAGCAGTACTTC.

The CDR3, as DNA: TGTGCCATCAGTGGACCCCAGGGCGGGGCGAACACCGGGGAGCTGTTTTTT. This translates into CAISGPQGGANTGELFF. The chain joins TRBV10-3 to TRBJ2-2, with a tentative D call TRBD2 (6 bases). Trimming pared 4 bases from V and 0 bases from J, leaving 15 bases between. CDR1 and CDR2 (germline): ENHRY, SYGVKD. The CDR3 consists of 17 residues.

V gene TRBV18 combines with J gene TRBJ1-2, with D perhaps matching TRBD1 (5 bases). This CDR3 comprises 13 residues. Germline V gene sequence: CDR1 KGHSH, CDR2 LQKENI. V shed 5 bases and J shed 4 bases, with 11 bases lying between them. The CDR3 nucleotides are TGTGCCAGCTCAGAGGAGACAGTCTATGGCTACACCTTC. It codes for CASSEETVYGYTF. Full variable domain (missing parts from reference TRBV18 and TRBJ1-2): NAGVMQNPRHLVRRRGQEARLRCSPMKGHSHVYWYRQLPEEGLKFMVYLQKENIIDESGMPKERFSAEFPKEGPSILRIQQVVRGDSAAYFCASSEETVYGYTFGSGTRLTVV.

The sample holds one count of this clone. The chain carries TRBV10-2 and TRBJ2-2; TRBD1 matches 9 bases. The CDR3 spans 14 residues. Trimming at V came to 9 bases and at J to 1 base, leaving 3 bases not matched to a gene. In germline, CDR1 is WSHSY, CDR2 SAAADI. CDR3 DNA sequence: TGCGCCAGTCTGGACAGGGGGAACACCGGGGAGCTGTTTTTT. Translation gives CASLDRGNTGELFF.

This chain connects TRBV7-2 to TRBJ1-2; 7 bases fit TRBD1. Germline values: CDR1 SGHTA, CDR2 FQGNSA. V was pared by 1 base and J by 4 bases, with 3 bases of the junction left unmatched. This CDR3 has 14 residues. CDR3 in amino acids: CASSLGTGAYGYTF. The CDR3, as DNA: TGTGCCAGCAGCTTAGGAACAGGGGCCTATGGCTACACCTTC.

The V gene is TRBV7-2, the J gene TRBJ2-7, with a possible D match to TRBD2 (6 bases). Germline-derived CDR1 and CDR2 are SGHTA and FQGNSA. The V gene lost 1 base and the J gene lost 6 bases, with 16 bases spanning the gap. This CDR3 comprises 15 residues. The CDR3 DNA reads as TGTGCCAGCAGCTTAGAGGCCCGACTAGGGCGCGAGCAGTACTTC. Protein: CASSLEARLGREQYF.

Here the CDR3 reads CASSGDRGRRYEQYF. For the CDR3, the DNA is TGTGCCAGCAGCGGGGACAGGGGGCGCCGCTACGAGCAGTACTTC. The rearrangement links TRBV5-8 to TRBJ2-7; 12 bases map to TRBD1. Trimming at V came to 4 bases and at J to 3 bases, leaving 5 bases not matched to a gene. In germline, CDR1 is SGHTS, CDR2 YDEGEE. This CDR3 has 15 residues.

The V call is TRBV5-1, the J call TRBJ2-1; the D gene is possibly TRBD1 (5 bases). CDR3 length equals 15 residues. Trimming shortened V by 4 bases and J by 5 bases, and 16 bases separated the two germline ends. The germline CDR1 and CDR2 sequences are SGHRS and YFSETQ. The CDR3 protein is CASSLRQLPNNEQFF. The CDR3 DNA reads TGCGCCAGCAGCCTACGACAGCTACCTAACAATGAGCAGTTCTTC.

V is TRBV10-3 and J is TRBJ2-7, with D perhaps matching TRBD1 (6 bases). The CDR3 has 12 amino acids. Germline CDR1 reads ENHRY; CDR2 reads SYGVKD. V was clipped by 6 bases and J by 5 bases, with 11 bases between them. CDR3 loop: CAISARTDEQYF. CDR3 DNA: TGTGCCATCAGCGCCAGGACAGACGAGCAGTACTTC.

The CDR3 protein is CASSQERVSGGAADTQYF. CDR3 coding DNA: TGCGCCAGCAGCCAAGAGCGGGTGAGCGGGGGGGCCGCAGATACGCAGTATTTT. V gene TRBV4-1 combines with J gene TRBJ2-3, with 10 bases that match TRBD2. The germline V gene has CDR1 MGHRA and CDR2 YSYEKL. The J segment lost 4 bases and the V segment lost 0 bases, leaving 10 bases of the junction unmatched. The CDR3 has 18 amino acids.

The V gene is TRBV9, the J gene TRBJ2-2, with 7 bases lining up with TRBD2. The CDR3 sequence is 14 residues long. J gave up 5 bases and V 0 bases, and 1 base lay outside the gene matches. Germline loops: CDR1 SGDLS, CDR2 YYNGEE. The CDR3 DNA reads as TGTGCCAGCAGCGTAGCGGGGGGTACCGGGGAGCTGTTTTTT. This encodes CASSVAGGTGELFF.

The chain recombines TRBV18 with TRBJ1-2; D gene ambiguous. The V gene's germline CDR1 is KGHSH and CDR2 LQKENI. V gave up 6 bases and J gave up 5 bases, with 10 bases separating them. The CDR3 loop spans 12 amino acids. In DNA form, the CDR3 reads TGTGCCAGCTCGCCTACGGTGTATGGCTACACCTTC. Its translation is CASSPTVYGYTF. The full variable domain, rest sourced from reference TRBV18 and TRBJ1-2, is NAGVMQNPRHLVRRRGQEARLRCSPMKGHSHVYWYRQLPEEGLKFMVYLQKENIIDESGMPKERFSAEFPKEGPSILRIQQVVRGDSAAYFCASSPTVYGYTFGSGTRLTVV.

V and J are TRBV19 and TRBJ1-2; the D gene is possibly TRBD1 (6 bases). The CDR3 consists of 15 residues. The germline gives CDR1 LNHDA, CDR2 SQIVND (reference sequence). V was shortened by 7 bases and J by 5 bases, with 20 bases between the two germline ends. CDR3 nucleotides: TGTGCCAGTAAAGAGAAGGACCGCCAGGGGTATGGCTACACCTTC. This translates into CASKEKDRQGYGYTF. The full variable domain, with the rest looked up from reference TRBV19 and TRBJ1-2, is DGGITQSPKYLFRKEGQNVTLSCEQNLNHDAMYWYRQDPGQGLRLIYYSQIVNDFQKGDIAEGYSVSREKKESFPLTVTSAQKNPTAFYLCASKEKDRQGYGYTFGSGTRLTVV.

The chain couples TRBV7-8 to TRBJ1-3; D remains ambiguous. V dropped 3 bases and J dropped 0 bases, with 24 bases sitting between them. Germline CDR1 SGHVS, CDR2 FQNEAQ. This CDR3 region has 20 residues. CDR3 in DNA: TGTGCCAGCAGCTTGGCCCCCGGACGGTATCAACGGGGCTCTGGAAACACCATATATTTT. Translation: CASSLAPGRYQRGSGNTIYF.

V usage is TRBV11-2 and J usage is TRBJ1-6; D unclear. This CDR3 is 14 amino acids long. V was trimmed by 5 bases and J by 8 bases, leaving 13 bases between them. Germline V CDR1 and CDR2: SGHAT, FQNNGV. In DNA, the CDR3 is TGTGCCAGCAGCAATCTCCGGGAACATTCACCCCTCCACTTT. It encodes CASSNLREHSPLHF. Filled out from reference TRBV11-2 and TRBJ1-6, the complete variable domain reads EAGVAQSPRYKIIEKRQSVAFWCNPISGHATLYWYQQILGQGPKLLIQFQNNGVVDDSQLPKDRFSAERLKGVDSTLKIQPAKLEDSAVYLCASSNLREHSPLHFGNGTRLTVT.

This chain uses TRBV28 with TRBJ1-1; D might be TRBD1 (6 bases). Trimming removed 6 bases from V and 0 bases from J, with 11 bases in between. The CDR3 covers 14 residues. CDR1 and CDR2 (germline): MDHEN, SYDVKM. The CDR3, as DNA: TGTGCCAGCAGCAGCAGGGGACTGAACACTGAAGCTTTCTTT. It is translated as CASSSRGLNTEAFF.

The chain recombines TRBV3-1 (or the pseudogene TRBV3-2) with TRBJ2-1; tentatively, D is TRBD1 (5 bases). The CDR3 is 12 residues long. Germline CDR1 reads LGHDT; CDR2 reads YNNKEL (reference sequence). V shed 4 bases and J shed 10 bases, with 11 bases lying between them. CDR3 sequence (DNA): TGTGCCAGCAGCCGTTCCTCAGGGGAGCAGTTCTTC. Residues: CASSRSSGEQFF.

This clone occurred once. J is TRBJ2-7 and V is TRBV6-2 or TRBV6-3; D remains unclear. Trimming left V 2 bases short and J 0 bases short, with 5 bases between. CDR1 is MNHEY, CDR2 SVGEGT, per germline. The CDR3 is 13 residues long. The CDR3, as DNA: TGTGCCAGCAGTTACACCTACTCCTACGAGCAGTACTTC. This sequence encodes CASSYTYSYEQYF.

This clone showed up just once. The chain recombines TRBV7-9 with TRBJ1-4; D perhaps matches TRBD1 (6 bases). The CDR3 extends over 16 amino acids. Trimming pared 5 bases from V and 4 bases from J, leaving 17 bases between. Germline CDR1 is SEHNR and CDR2 is FQNEAQ (reference sequence). The CDR3 nucleotides are TGTGCCAGCAGCCCCTTGGGCAGGGGCTTTAATGAAAAACTGTTTTTT. Translation gives CASSPLGRGFNEKLFF. Filled out from reference TRBV7-9 and TRBJ1-4, the complete variable domain reads DTGVSQNPRHKITKRGQNVTFRCDPISEHNRLYWYRQTLGQGPEFLTYFQNEAQLEKSRLLSDRFSAERPKGSFSTLEIQRTEQGDSAMYLCASSPLGRGFNEKLFFGSGTQLSVL.